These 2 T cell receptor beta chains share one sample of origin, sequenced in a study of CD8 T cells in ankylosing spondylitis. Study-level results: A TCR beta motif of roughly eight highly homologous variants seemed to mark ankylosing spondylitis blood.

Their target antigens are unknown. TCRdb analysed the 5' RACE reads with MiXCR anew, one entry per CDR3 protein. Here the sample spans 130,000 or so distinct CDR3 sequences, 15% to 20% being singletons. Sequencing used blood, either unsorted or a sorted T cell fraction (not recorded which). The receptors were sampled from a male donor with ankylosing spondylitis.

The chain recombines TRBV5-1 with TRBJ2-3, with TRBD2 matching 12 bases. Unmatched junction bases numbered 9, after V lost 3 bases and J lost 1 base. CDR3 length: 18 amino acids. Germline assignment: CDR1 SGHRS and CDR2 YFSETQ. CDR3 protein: CASSSLGLAGNRTDTQYF. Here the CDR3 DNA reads TGCGCCAGCAGCTCCCTTGGACTAGCGGGGAATCGCACAGATACGCAGTATTTT. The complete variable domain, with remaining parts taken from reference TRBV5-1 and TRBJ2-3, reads KAGVTQTPRYLIKTRGQQVTLSCSPISGHRSVSWYQQTPGQGLQFLFEYFSETQRNKGNFPGRFSGRQFSNSRSEMNVSTLELGDSALYLCASSSLGLAGNRTDTQYFGPGTRLTVL.

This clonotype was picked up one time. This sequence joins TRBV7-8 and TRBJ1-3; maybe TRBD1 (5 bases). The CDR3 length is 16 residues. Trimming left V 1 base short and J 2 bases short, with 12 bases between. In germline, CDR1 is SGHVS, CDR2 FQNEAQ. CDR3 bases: TGTGCCAGCAGCTTAGACACAGGAGATCCTGGAAACACCATATATTTT. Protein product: CASSLDTGDPGNTIYF.